Below, 15 T cell receptor beta chains from the same sample are listed, as sequenced in a study of blood T cells in healthy people across ages. A J-beta primer mix and a sample-barcoded 5' primer were used in a second PCR of about 6 to 12 cycles. TCRdb re-called the 5' RACE reads with MiXCR, one entry per CDR3 protein. Here the sample spans more than 800,000 distinct CDR3 sequences, 40% to 45% being singletons. Source material: blood. The origin of the receptors is an older woman in good health.

V gene TRBV5-5 combines with J gene TRBJ2-7, with D unclear. The V end was cut by 3 bases, the J end by 4 bases, with 11 bases between. The CDR3 has 13 residues. Germline CDR1 is SGHKS and CDR2 is YYEKEE (reference sequence). This CDR3 is CASSWEHRYEQYF. Here the CDR3 DNA reads TGTGCCAGCAGCTGGGAACATAGATACGAGCAGTACTTC.

The CDR3 nucleotides are TGTGCCAGCAGCCAGGATATGGCGGGAGCAAGCGAGACCCAGTACTTC. This sequence encodes CASSQDMAGASETQYF. The chain links TRBV3-1 to TRBJ2-5; 7 positions agree with TRBD2. Germline CDR1 is LGHDT and CDR2 is YNNKEL (reference sequence). V was pared by 3 bases and J by 5 bases, with 12 bases of the junction left unmatched. The CDR3 consists of 16 residues.

The chain couples TRBV3-1 to TRBJ2-3; the D gene is possibly TRBD2 (6 bases). Trimming removed 1 base from V and 3 bases from J, with 14 bases in between. CDR1 is LGHDT and CDR2 is YNNKEL in the germline V gene (reference sequence). The length of the CDR3 is 16 residues. The CDR3 protein is CASSQVSLGSTDTQYF. CDR3 in DNA: TGTGCCAGCAGCCAAGTATCACTCGGGAGTACAGATACGCAGTATTTT.

The CDR3 bases are TGTGCCAGCAGTGAATTGGCTAAGACTAGCGGGGGCTCCTACGAGCAGTACTTC. It specifies CASSELAKTSGGSYEQYF. The chain recombines TRBV2 with TRBJ2-7, with TRBD2 matching over 12 bases. Germline CDR1 reads SNHLY; CDR2 reads FYNNEI. The V segment lost 2 bases and the J segment 0 bases; nucleotides outside the gene matches: 8. This CDR3 has 18 amino acids.

The rearrangement joins TRBV4-1 to TRBJ2-7; D is ambiguous. The V gene lost 3 bases and the J gene lost 3 bases, with 9 bases spanning the gap. Germline V gene data show CDR1 as MGHRA and CDR2 as YSYEKL. The CDR3 length is 13 residues. The CDR3 loop reads CASSQGYGYEQYF. The CDR3 nucleotides are TGCGCCAGCAGCCAGGGGTATGGCTACGAGCAGTACTTC.

The genes are TRBV4-1 and TRBJ2-3; D gene unclear. Trimming pared 2 bases from V and 2 bases from J, leaving 8 bases between. Looked up from germline, CDR1 is MGHRA and CDR2 is YSYEKL. The CDR3 spans 14 residues. The CDR3 spells CASSQPHPTDTQYF. Here the CDR3 DNA reads TGCGCCAGCAGCCAACCCCATCCCACAGATACGCAGTATTTT.

As DNA, the CDR3 is TGTGCCAGCAGCCAAACTTTACAGGGTCCGGGAACTAATGAAAAACTGTTTTTT. Translating it yields CASSQTLQGPGTNEKLFF. The chain links TRBV3-1 to TRBJ1-4; D might be TRBD1 (6 bases). CDR3 length: 18 residues. V gave up 2 bases and J gave up 1 base, with 17 bases separating them. The germline V gene has CDR1 LGHDT and CDR2 YNNKEL (reference sequence).

V is TRBV29-1 and J is TRBJ2-1, with D possibly being TRBD1 or TRBD2 (5 bases each). This CDR3 is built from 13 residues. V shed 5 bases and J shed 3 bases, with 11 bases lying between them. In germline, CDR1 is SQVTM, CDR2 ANQGSEA. The CDR3 sequence: CSVRGGDYNEQFF. CDR3 DNA: TGCAGCGTTCGGGGCGGAGACTACAATGAGCAGTTCTTC.

This clonotype appeared a single time. The rearrangement links TRBV20-1 to TRBJ2-6; no definite D call. The CDR3 runs to 15 residues. CDR1 and CDR2 (germline): DFQATT, SNEGSKA (reference sequence). The ends were cut back, 5 bases at V and 0 bases at J, with 11 bases in the middle. The CDR3: CSARMVSSGANVLTF. The CDR3 coding sequence is TGCAGTGCTCGGATGGTTAGCTCTGGGGCCAACGTCCTGACTTTC.

The genes are TRBV10-3 and TRBJ2-3, with 9 bases fitting TRBD1. The germline V gene has CDR1 ENHRY and CDR2 SYGVKD. V lost 0 bases and J lost 3; bases outside the gene matches: 7. This CDR3 has 17 amino acids. CDR3 in DNA: TGTGCCATCAGTGAGTCCCGGGACAGGGAGAAGACAGATACGCAGTATTTT. Amino acid sequence: CAISESRDREKTDTQYF.

The V gene is TRBV10-2, the J gene TRBJ2-1, with D possibly being TRBD1 or TRBD2 (5 bases each). The germline V gene has CDR1 WSHSY and CDR2 SAAADI. CDR3 length: 14 residues. V dropped 4 bases and J dropped 6 bases, with 13 bases sitting between them. CDR3 protein: CASSGSGQSNEQFF. In DNA, the CDR3 is TGCGCCAGCAGTGGTTCGGGGCAGTCCAATGAGCAGTTCTTC.

The chain couples TRBV6-2 or TRBV6-3 to TRBJ2-4; D unresolved. The CDR3 has 16 amino acids. CDR1 MNHEY and CDR2 SVGEGT come from the germline V gene. V lost 7 bases and J 1 base, leaving 17 bases between the germline ends. CDR3 DNA sequence: TGTGCCAGCACCTACGGAGCCCCTGGGGCCAAAAACATTCAGTACTTC. This sequence encodes CASTYGAPGAKNIQYF.

V and J are TRBV7-2 and TRBJ2-3; no clear D gene. V was pared by 1 base and J by 0 bases, with 8 bases between. Germline loops: CDR1 SGHTA, CDR2 FQGNSA. The CDR3 sequence is 15 residues long. The CDR3 DNA is TGTGCCAGCAGCTTAGTTGTCGTTAGCACAGATACGCAGTATTTT. Its protein is CASSLVVVSTDTQYF.

CDR3 sequence: CASSRRTGVVPLHF. The CDR3 DNA reads TGTGCCAGCAGTCGCCGGACAGGGGTGGTCCCCCTCCACTTT. V is TRBV28 and J is TRBJ1-6; 9 nucleotides align to TRBD1. This CDR3 contains 14 residues. CDR1 and CDR2 (germline): MDHEN, SYDVKM. The V and J ends lost 5 bases and 13 bases, in that order; junction bases with no gene match: 9.

This clonotype was counted between two and nine times. This chain uses TRBV12-3 or TRBV12-4 with TRBJ2-7; tentative D call: TRBD1 (5 bases). V gave up 2 bases and J gave up 6 bases, with 11 bases separating them. The CDR3 length is 13 residues. This CDR3 is CASSLQGWREQYF. The DNA for the CDR3 is TGTGCCAGCAGTTTACAGGGCTGGCGCGAGCAGTACTTC.